This TCR beta chain was sequenced in a study of shared clonotypes between healthy human individuals. CDR1 is LGHNA and CDR2 is YNFKEQ in the germline V gene. Trimming left V 0 bases short and J 5 bases short, with 13 bases between. This CDR3 is built from 16 residues. Assay used: immunoSEQ multiplex PCR; TCRdb lists only in-frame clones, some missing. This sample yields fewer than 1.4 million clones, of which 75% to 85% are seen a single time; roughly 0.65% belongs to the top ten. The chain employs TRBV4-2 and TRBJ2-2, with a tentative D call TRBD1 (6 bases). The sequence came from a man between 18 and 35 years old in good health. Some clones in this sample may be carry-over from other donors' samples. Sequencing input: memory CD4+ T cells from PBMCs. The subset denotes: CD45RA-negative fraction. CDR3 sequence: CASSQDRRGTTGELFF. CDR3 DNA sequence: TGTGCCAGCAGCCAAGATCGCAGGGGAACGACCGGGGAGCTGTTTTTT.